The T cell receptor (beta chain) under discussion was sequenced for a study of early T cells in non-severe SARS-CoV-2 infection. Study overall: Alpha and beta chains were unpaired, from unsorted whole-blood bulk RNA.

The V end lost 2 bases, the J end lost 3 bases, and 12 bases lay between the germline ends. This CDR3 is built from 14 residues. The germline gives CDR1 DFQATT, CDR2 SNEGSKA (reference sequence). Whole-study results and caveats: Anti-spike CD8 responses were favored by VDJdb matching, which missed private and CD4 specificities.

Tagging with unique molecular identifiers was applied to individual cDNA molecules. Each CDR3 protein is one row after TCRdb ran MiXCR on the 5' RACE reads. The sample holds some 120,000 distinct CDR3 sequences; 15% are singletons and the top ten take less than 25%. Regarding this clonotype: No antigen is known for it.

V gene TRBV20-1 combines with J gene TRBJ2-3; D may correspond to TRBD1 or TRBD2 (5 bases each). The sequence came from an adult who was a healthcare worker with PCR-confirmed SARS-CoV-2 infection or an uninfected control (not recorded which). The sequenced sample consisted of whole blood. The CDR3 nucleotides are TGCAGTGCTAGATCCGGGGCTCGGACAGATACGCAGTATTTT. Its protein is CSARSGARTDTQYF.